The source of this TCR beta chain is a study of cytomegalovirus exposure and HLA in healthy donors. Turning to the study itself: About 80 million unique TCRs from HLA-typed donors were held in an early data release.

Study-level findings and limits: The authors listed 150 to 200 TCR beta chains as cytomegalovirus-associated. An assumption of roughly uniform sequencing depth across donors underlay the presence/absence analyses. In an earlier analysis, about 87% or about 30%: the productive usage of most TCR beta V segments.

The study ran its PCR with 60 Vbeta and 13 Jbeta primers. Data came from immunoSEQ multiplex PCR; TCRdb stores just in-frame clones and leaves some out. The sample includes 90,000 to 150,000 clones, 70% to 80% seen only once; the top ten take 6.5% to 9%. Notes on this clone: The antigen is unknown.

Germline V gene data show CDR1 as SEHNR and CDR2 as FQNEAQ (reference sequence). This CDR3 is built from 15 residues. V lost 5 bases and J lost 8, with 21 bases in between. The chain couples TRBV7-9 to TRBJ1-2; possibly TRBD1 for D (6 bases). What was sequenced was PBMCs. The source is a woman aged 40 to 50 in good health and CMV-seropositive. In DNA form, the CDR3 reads TGTGCCAGCAGCCATATGTTAGGGGGAAGAGGCGGCTACACCTTC. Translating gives CASSHMLGGRGGYTF.